The 30 T cell receptor beta chains reported below all come from one sample, sequenced in a study of technical replicates of blood from a handful of donors. Assay used: immunoSEQ multiplex PCR; TCRdb lists only in-frame clones, some missing. The sample holds some 48,000 clones, roughly 95% seen once. The sequencing input was T cells isolated from PBMCs. All receptors come from a human donor in good health.

This clone was found once. The chain joins TRBV9 to TRBJ1-2; D remains unclear. Germline V lookup: CDR1 SGDLS, CDR2 YYNGEE. The V end lost 0 bases, the J end lost 1 base, and 7 bases lay between the germline ends. There are 14 residues in the CDR3. In nucleotides, the CDR3 is TGTGCCAGCAGCGTAGGAGACTATAACTATGGCTACACCTTC. Protein product: CASSVGDYNYGYTF. Full variable domain (rest looked up from reference TRBV9 and TRBJ1-2): DSGVTQTPKHLITATGQRVTLRCSPRSGDLSVYWYQQSLDQGLQFLIQYYNGEERAKGNILERFSAQQFPDLHSELNLSSLELGDSALYFCASSVGDYNYGYTFGSGTRLTVV.

This chain joins TRBV6-5 and TRBJ2-1; 9 bases align to TRBD1. Germline CDR1 reads MNHEY; CDR2 reads SVGAGI. The CDR3 covers 15 residues. J lost 7 bases, V lost 4 bases, and 8 bases had no gene match. The DNA of the CDR3 is TGTGCCAGCAGTTCGGTGACAGGGGGAAAGAATGAGCAGTTCTTC. Translated, it gives CASSSVTGGKNEQFF.

The chain carries TRBV11-2 and TRBJ2-7, with D possibly matching TRBD1 (6 bases). With 3 bases removed from V and 2 bases from J, the gap between germline ends came to 8 bases. Looked up from germline, CDR1 is SGHAT and CDR2 is FQNNGV. This CDR3 comprises 13 residues. The CDR3 DNA follows: TGTGCCAGCAGCTTCGCAGGGGCCTACGAGCAGTACTTC. Encoded protein: CASSFAGAYEQYF. Using reference TRBV11-2 and TRBJ2-7 for the parts outside the CDR3, the full variable domain is EAGVAQSPRYKIIEKRQSVAFWCNPISGHATLYWYQQILGQGPKLLIQFQNNGVVDDSQLPKDRFSAERLKGVDSTLKIQPAKLEDSAVYLCASSFAGAYEQYFGPGTRLTVT.

The rearrangement joins TRBV7-2 to TRBJ1-4; D is unresolved. The germline V and J ends were trimmed by 5 bases and 4 bases, with 14 bases remaining between them. Per germline, CDR1 SGHTA and CDR2 FQGNSA. The CDR3 has 15 amino acids. The chain's CDR3 is CASSRTALSNEKLFF. The CDR3 DNA follows: TGTGCCAGCAGCCGAACAGCTTTAAGTAATGAAAAACTGTTTTTT.

V is TRBV19 and J is TRBJ1-4; TRBD1 might be the D (6 bases). The CDR3 is made up of 17 amino acids. Germline V gene lookup returns CDR1 LNHDA and CDR2 SQIVND (reference sequence). The germline V and J ends were trimmed by 4 bases and 1 base, with 16 bases remaining between them. CDR3 bases: TGTGCCAGTAGTACTCCCGGAGGGGGGGAAACTAATGAAAAACTGTTTTTT. Protein sequence: CASSTPGGGETNEKLFF. Based on the CDR3 plus reference TRBV19 and TRBJ1-4, the full variable domain is DGGITQSPKYLFRKEGQNVTLSCEQNLNHDAMYWYRQDPGQGLRLIYYSQIVNDFQKGDIAEGYSVSREKKESFPLTVTSAQKNPTAFYLCASSTPGGGETNEKLFFGSGTQLSVL.

This sequence joins TRBV5-1 and TRBJ2-5, with 13 bases identical to TRBD2. This CDR3 comprises 21 residues. Germline assignment: CDR1 SGHRS and CDR2 YFSETQ. J was trimmed by 5 bases and V by 5 bases; bases with no gene match: 24. The CDR3 region is CASRPRQKLAGGANPPETQYF. Written as DNA, the CDR3 is TGCGCCAGCAGACCTCGACAAAAACTAGCGGGAGGGGCCAACCCTCCTGAGACCCAGTACTTC.

The chain is built from TRBV10-3 and TRBJ1-5; D unclear. V was shortened by 6 bases and J by 0 bases, with 12 bases between the two germline ends. This CDR3 contains 15 residues. In germline, CDR1 is ENHRY, CDR2 SYGVKD. The CDR3 protein is CAISGKSGSNQPQHF. The CDR3 DNA follows: TGTGCCATCAGCGGAAAATCGGGTAGCAATCAGCCCCAGCATTTT.

The chain is built from TRBV11-2 and TRBJ2-7; 8 bases match TRBD2. The germline CDR1 and CDR2 sequences are SGHAT and FQNNGV. Losses at the gene ends were 3 bases for V and 4 bases for J; bases not matched to a gene: 5. This CDR3 is built from 14 residues. The CDR3 region has the DNA TGTGCCAGCAGCTTCAGCGGGAGTAGGTACGAGCAGTACTTC. Translated: CASSFSGSRYEQYF.

Here the CDR3 reads CASSIFQAGGYTGELFF. The CDR3 nucleotides read TGTGCCAGTAGTATTTTTCAAGCGGGAGGGTACACCGGGGAGCTGTTTTTT. The chain uses TRBV19 and TRBJ2-2, with TRBD2 matching over 10 bases. Germline V gene lookup returns CDR1 LNHDA and CDR2 SQIVND (reference sequence). Trimming at V came to 3 bases and at J to 3 bases, leaving 7 bases not matched to a gene. The CDR3 sequence is 17 residues long.

The V call is TRBV27, the J call TRBJ2-7; 9 bases line up with TRBD1. After removal of 6 bases from V and 5 bases from J, the junction contained 11 bases not matched to a gene. The germline gives CDR1 MNHEY, CDR2 SMNVEV (reference sequence). The CDR3 runs to 15 residues. CDR3 bases: TGTGCCAGCAGACCTCGCGGGACAGGGCAAGACGAGCAGTACTTC. Translated: CASRPRGTGQDEQYF.

The chain has TRBV11-2 and TRBJ2-5; 7 bases match TRBD2. The germline V gene has CDR1 SGHAT and CDR2 FQNNGV. The V and J ends lost 7 bases and 5 bases, in that order; junction bases with no gene match: 7. This CDR3 is 13 amino acids long. The DNA of the CDR3 is TGTGCCAGCACCTACGCGGGGGATGAGACCCAGTACTTC. This codes for CASTYAGDETQYF.

This chain uses TRBV19 with TRBJ1-5; 8 nucleotides match TRBD1. With 6 bases clipped from V and 6 bases from J, the junction kept 4 bases outside the gene matches. This CDR3 contains 13 residues. Germline-derived CDR1 and CDR2 are LNHDA and SQIVND (reference sequence). The CDR3 nucleotides read TGTGCCAGTAGCCGACAGGGGACTCAGCCCCAGCATTTT. Translating it yields CASSRQGTQPQHF.

CDR3 region: CASSLGAGVSYEQYF. The DNA of the CDR3 is TGTGCCAGCAGCTTAGGAGCGGGAGTATCCTACGAGCAGTACTTC. This sequence joins TRBV11-2 and TRBJ2-7; 8 bases match TRBD2. Germline values: CDR1 SGHAT, CDR2 FQNNGV. The CDR3 consists of 15 residues. V lost 1 base and J lost 1; bases outside the gene matches: 3. Full variable domain (missing parts from reference TRBV11-2 and TRBJ2-7): EAGVAQSPRYKIIEKRQSVAFWCNPISGHATLYWYQQILGQGPKLLIQFQNNGVVDDSQLPKDRFSAERLKGVDSTLKIQPAKLEDSAVYLCASSLGAGVSYEQYFGPGTRLTVT.

This clone was seen a single time. The chain couples TRBV10-3 to TRBJ1-1, with 7 bases matching TRBD1. CDR3 length: 15 residues. CDR1 is ENHRY, CDR2 SYGVKD, per germline. With V trimmed by 6 bases and J by 3 bases, 10 bases remained unmatched. The DNA for the CDR3 is TGTGCCATCAGGGGCAGGGGGGATTTGGACACTGAAGCTTTCTTT. Protein product: CAIRGRGDLDTEAFF.

This chain uses TRBV12-5 with TRBJ2-5; maybe TRBD1 (5 bases). Trimming stripped 8 bases from V and 4 bases from J, with 8 bases between. CDR1 is LGHNT and CDR2 is FRNRAP in the germline V gene. The CDR3 consists of 11 residues. The CDR3 DNA is TGTGCTAGTAGGGGCCGAGAGACCCAGTACTTC. This sequence encodes CASRGRETQYF.

The chain uses TRBV5-5 and TRBJ1-4; 7 bases map to TRBD1. J was trimmed by 5 bases and V by 0 bases; bases with no gene match: 4. The CDR3 is 15 residues long. Germline CDR1 SGHKS, CDR2 YYEKEE (reference sequence). The CDR3 region is CASSLGTGLNEKLFF. CDR3 DNA sequence: TGTGCCAGCAGCTTGGGGACAGGTCTGAATGAAAAACTGTTTTTT. Filled out from reference TRBV5-5 and TRBJ1-4, the complete variable domain reads DAGVTQSPTHLIKTRGQQVTLRCSPISGHKSVSWYQQVLGQGPQFIFQYYEKEERGRGNFPDRFSARQFPNYSSELNVNALLLGDSALYLCASSLGTGLNEKLFFGSGTQLSVL.

The V call is TRBV7-9, the J call TRBJ1-4, with D unclear. CDR1 and CDR2 (germline): SEHNR, FQNEAQ (reference sequence). Trimming left V 2 bases short and J 0 bases short, with 7 bases between. CDR3 length: 15 amino acids. This chain's CDR3 is CASSLQDATNEKLFF. CDR3 DNA: TGTGCCAGCAGCTTACAGGATGCAACTAATGAAAAACTGTTTTTT.

The chain couples TRBV2 to TRBJ2-1; the match to TRBD2 covers 15 bases. The J segment lost 10 bases and the V segment lost 5 bases, leaving 6 bases of the junction unmatched. CDR3 size: 15 residues. In germline, CDR1 is SNHLY, CDR2 FYNNEI. Written as DNA, the CDR3 is TGTGCCAGCAGTACAGGGACTAGCGGGAGGAACGAGCAGTTCTTC. Residues: CASSTGTSGRNEQFF.

The chain has TRBV7-6 and TRBJ2-1; 10 positions match TRBD2. This CDR3 has 15 residues. Trimming took 6 bases from V and 5 from J; bases not matched to a gene: 7. Germline CDR1 SGHVS, CDR2 FNYEAQ. CDR3 protein: CASSGASGRNNEQFF. In DNA form, the CDR3 reads TGTGCCAGCAGTGGGGCTAGCGGGAGAAACAATGAGCAGTTCTTC.

This chain connects TRBV6-1 to TRBJ2-7; possibly TRBD2 for D (6 bases). The V end was cut by 6 bases, the J end by 5 bases, with 14 bases between. Germline CDR1 is MNHNS and CDR2 is SASEGT. This CDR3 comprises 13 residues. Here the CDR3 DNA reads TGTGCCAGCAGACACGGGGGAACAGACGAGCAGTACTTC. Its translation: CASRHGGTDEQYF.

This chain uses TRBV6-1 with TRBJ2-2; 8 positions match TRBD1. Germline values: CDR1 MNHNS, CDR2 SASEGT. CDR3 length: 16 residues. V shed 2 bases, J shed 8 bases, and the junction held 10 bases outside the gene matches. The CDR3 DNA reads TGTGCCAGCAGTGAATCTCCCCAGGGGGCTAGAGGGGAGCTGTTTTTT. This sequence encodes CASSESPQGARGELFF.

The rearrangement joins TRBV6-6 to TRBJ2-7; D call uncertain. CDR3 size: 15 residues. From germline, CDR1 is MNHNY and CDR2 SVGAGI (reference sequence). V was cut by 2 bases and J by 7 bases, with 18 bases left in between. Written as DNA, the CDR3 is TGTGCCAGCAGTTACCCCCAAAGGTCCCTAGAGGAGCAGTACTTC. Translation: CASSYPQRSLEEQYF.

This chain uses TRBV9 with TRBJ1-2; a weak D match, TRBD1 (6 bases). This CDR3 spans 14 amino acids. Germline values: CDR1 SGDLS, CDR2 YYNGEE. Trimming shortened V by 4 bases and J by 1 base, and 11 bases separated the two germline ends. In DNA form, the CDR3 reads TGTGCCAGCAGCTTAGGACAGATTAACTATGGCTACACCTTC. Translated: CASSLGQINYGYTF. Drawing the rest from reference TRBV9 and TRBJ1-2, the complete variable domain is DSGVTQTPKHLITATGQRVTLRCSPRSGDLSVYWYQQSLDQGLQFLIQYYNGEERAKGNILERFSAQQFPDLHSELNLSSLELGDSALYFCASSLGQINYGYTFGSGTRLTVV.

CDR3 sequence reads: CASSGGLVPREQFF. CDR3 nucleotides: TGTGCCAGCAGTGGGGGACTAGTTCCCAGGGAGCAGTTCTTC. This chain joins TRBV6-1 and TRBJ2-1; 8 bases are shared with TRBD2. Germline V lookup: CDR1 MNHNS, CDR2 SASEGT. Germline trimming cut 4 bases from V and 10 bases from J; bases unmatched to any gene: 9. CDR3 length equals 14 residues.

The genes are TRBV7-8 and TRBJ2-5; D not resolved. CDR3 length equals 14 residues. Trimming pared 3 bases from V and 2 bases from J, leaving 10 bases between. Germline V gene sequence: CDR1 SGHVS, CDR2 FQNEAQ. The CDR3 nucleotides read TGTGCCAGCAGCTTGCACGACTCTCAAGAGACCCAGTACTTC. Encoded protein: CASSLHDSQETQYF.

The chain's CDR3 is CASGTSGHNEQFF. In DNA, the CDR3 is TGTGCCAGCGGGACTAGCGGGCACAATGAGCAGTTCTTC. The chain recombines TRBV5-4 with TRBJ2-1, with 12 bases fitting TRBD2. This CDR3 contains 13 residues. Trimming removed 7 bases from V and 5 bases from J; junction bases left unmatched: 1. Germline V gene sequence: CDR1 SGHNT, CDR2 YYREEE (reference sequence).

V usage is TRBV15 and J usage is TRBJ2-3; 9 nucleotides agree with TRBD2. The germline gives CDR1 LNHNV, CDR2 YYDKDF (reference sequence). The CDR3 runs 17 residues. The V gene end was trimmed by 0 bases and the J gene end by 6 bases; junction bases not matched to a gene: 10. The CDR3 nucleotides read TGTGCCACCAGCAGAGATGTTGCTACTCTAGCGGGGGATACGCAGTATTTT. Amino acid sequence: CATSRDVATLAGDTQYF.

The chain combines TRBV19 with TRBJ1-1; the D is unclear. Trimming took 4 bases from V and 4 from J, leaving 13 bases between them. Germline V lookup: CDR1 LNHDA, CDR2 SQIVND (reference sequence). The CDR3 has 14 amino acids. CDR3 region: CASSKAKSGTEAFF. The DNA for the CDR3 is TGTGCCAGTAGTAAGGCCAAATCGGGCACTGAAGCTTTCTTT.

The chain is built from TRBV7-3 and TRBJ2-3, with D hard to call. CDR1 is SGHTA and CDR2 is FQGTGA in the germline V gene. Trimming pared 2 bases from V and 0 bases from J, leaving 9 bases between. This CDR3 contains 15 residues. The chain's CDR3 is CASSLVGLSTDTQYF. CDR3 nucleotide sequence: TGTGCCAGCAGCTTAGTCGGGTTAAGCACAGATACGCAGTATTTT.

The chain recombines TRBV25-1 with TRBJ2-7; TRBD1 aligns across 7 bases. The length of the CDR3 is 13 residues. Germline CDR1 MGHDK, CDR2 SYGVNS. V dropped 3 bases and J dropped 4; count of bases not matched to a gene: 3. The CDR3 coding sequence is TGTGCCAGCAGTGACATCAGGGGGTACGAGCAGTACTTC. This gives the protein CASSDIRGYEQYF.